One sample yielded the 5 T cell receptor beta chains listed below, sequenced in a study of shared clonotypes between healthy human individuals. The protocol was immunoSEQ multiplex PCR, while the TCRdb copy is restricted to in-frame clones and leaves out a portion. The sample has around 2.3 million clones; approximately 95% are singletons. The source material was naive CD4+ T cells sorted from blood. Documented subset: CD45RA+ positively selected. Receptors originate from a man in his late teens or twenties in good health.

V usage is TRBV15 and J usage is TRBJ2-7; D unclear. Germline lookup yields CDR1 LNHNV and CDR2 YYDKDF (reference sequence). Between the trimmed V and J ends, which lost 0 bases and 6 bases, there was a span of 9 bases. CDR3 length equals 13 residues. CDR3 in DNA: TGTGCCACCAGCAGAGATAGGTCCCTCGAGCAGTACTTC. This translates into CATSRDRSLEQYF.

Notes on this clone: The sample contains more than one DNA sequence encoding this CDR3. This chain uses TRBV2 with TRBJ2-2, with TRBD2 as a possible D gene (6 bases). V was pared by 7 bases and J by 4 bases, with 10 bases between. Germline V gives CDR1 SNHLY, CDR2 FYNNEI. The CDR3 has 13 amino acids. The CDR3 sequence: CASKRESTGELFF. CDR3 nucleotides: TGTGCCAGCAAACGGGAGAGCACCGGGGAGCTGTTTTTT.

This chain uses TRBV28 with TRBJ1-2; TRBD1 matches 7 bases. Germline V gene data show CDR1 as MDHEN and CDR2 as SYDVKM. J gave up 6 bases and V 6 bases, and 7 bases lay outside the gene matches. The CDR3 is 13 amino acids. The CDR3 region has the DNA TGTGCCAGCAGAGAGACAGGGTGGGATGGCTACACCTTC. Translated, it gives CASRETGWDGYTF.

The V and J genes are TRBV18 and TRBJ2-2; D is perhaps TRBD1 (5 bases). The CDR3 runs to 16 residues. Germline CDR1 and CDR2: KGHSH and LQKENI. Trimming shortened V by 0 bases and J by 1 base, and 9 bases separated the two germline ends. Written as DNA, the CDR3 is TGTGCCAGCTCACCACCGCTGGGGCGGAACACCGGGGAGCTGTTTTTT. It codes for CASSPPLGRNTGELFF.

The chain links TRBV28 to TRBJ1-2; D is perhaps TRBD1 (5 bases). CDR1 MDHEN and CDR2 SYDVKM come from the germline V gene. Trimming pared 7 bases from V and 5 bases from J, leaving 17 bases between. The CDR3 has 14 amino acids. The CDR3 protein is CASKAGGGGYGYTF. For the CDR3, the DNA is TGTGCCAGCAAGGCAGGAGGTGGGGGGTATGGCTACACCTTC.